This entry lists 18 T cell receptor beta chains sequenced from one sample in a study of blood T cell repertoires in COVID-19. Assay: immunoSEQ multiplex PCR; the TCRdb copy retains only in-frame clones and omits some. The table has some 110,000 clones, 70% to 85% seen once. The sample comprised peripheral blood. The source of these receptors is a man in his 70s with active or convalescent COVID-19.

The rearrangement joins TRBV7-8 to TRBJ1-4; D not resolved. The germline gives CDR1 SGHVS, CDR2 FQNEAQ. The CDR3 contains 13 residues. V was clipped by 1 base and J by 8 bases, with 8 bases between them. CDR3 DNA sequence: TGTGCCAGCAGCTTAGATGCCGGGGAAAAACTGTTTTTT. Its protein is CASSLDAGEKLFF.

This clone was seen more than once but under ten times. The chain has TRBV5-1 and TRBJ2-3, with TRBD2 as a possible D gene (5 bases). This CDR3 has 14 amino acids. The germline V and J ends were trimmed by 6 bases and 0 bases, with 11 bases remaining between them. CDR1 is SGHRS, CDR2 YFSETQ, per germline. CDR3 DNA: TGCGCCAGCACGTCGGGAATAAGCACAGATACGCAGTATTTT. This translates into CASTSGISTDTQYF.

V and J are TRBV2 and TRBJ2-7; 10 positions match TRBD2. Germline trimming cut 7 bases from V and 5 bases from J; bases unmatched to any gene: 11. CDR1 and CDR2 from the germline V gene are SNHLY and FYNNEI. The CDR3 has 15 residues. The CDR3 reads CASMGSGRAPNEQYF. DNA for the CDR3: TGTGCCAGCATGGGAAGCGGGAGGGCCCCGAACGAGCAGTACTTC.

The chain is built from TRBV27 and TRBJ2-1, with 14 bases identical to TRBD2. CDR1 and CDR2 from the germline V gene are MNHEY and SMNVEV (reference sequence). The CDR3 totals 15 residues. V dropped 4 bases and J dropped 6; count of bases not matched to a gene: 2. In nucleotides, the CDR3 is TGTGCCAGCAGTTCGGGACTAGCGGGAGTCAATGAGCAGTTCTTC. Its translation: CASSSGLAGVNEQFF.

V usage is TRBV28 and J usage is TRBJ1-1; unclear D gene. This CDR3 has 12 amino acids. CDR1 is MDHEN and CDR2 is SYDVKM in the germline V gene. V gave up 5 bases and J gave up 5 bases, with 9 bases separating them. Here the CDR3 reads CASSHPGTEAFF. The CDR3 coding sequence is TGTGCCAGCAGTCACCCCGGTACTGAAGCTTTCTTT.

J is TRBJ1-4 and V is TRBV16, with 8 bases that match TRBD1. CDR1 and CDR2 from the germline V gene are KGHSY and FQNENV. Trimming at V came to 4 bases and at J to 3 bases, leaving 1 base not matched to a gene. There are 14 residues in the CDR3. The CDR3 spells CASSPQGANEKLFF. Written as DNA, the CDR3 is TGTGCCAGCAGCCCACAGGGGGCTAATGAAAAACTGTTTTTT.

V gene TRBV19 combines with J gene TRBJ1-5, with 9 bases that match TRBD1. Germline trimming cut 4 bases from V and 1 base from J; bases unmatched to any gene: 2. There are 15 residues in the CDR3. The V gene's germline CDR1 is LNHDA and CDR2 SQIVND (reference sequence). CDR3 DNA: TGTGCCAGTAGTAGGACAGGGGCGAGCAATCAGCCCCAGCATTTT. Translated: CASSRTGASNQPQHF.

CDR3 protein: CASSQDYIAGGTEAFF. CDR3 in DNA: TGCGCCAGCAGCCAAGATTATATCGCAGGGGGCACTGAAGCTTTCTTT. The V gene is TRBV4-3, the J gene TRBJ1-1; 7 nucleotides line up with TRBD1. Germline-derived CDR1 and CDR2 are LGHNA and YSLEER. The CDR3 is made up of 16 amino acids. V trimming: 0 bases; J trimming: 4 bases; junction bases outside the gene matches: 8.

V usage is TRBV3-1 (or the pseudogene TRBV3-2) and J usage is TRBJ2-7; perhaps TRBD1 as D (5 bases). The CDR3 runs to 16 residues. V lost 4 bases to trimming and J lost 0 bases, with 16 bases between them. The germline V gene has CDR1 LGHDT and CDR2 YNNKEL (reference sequence). CDR3 nucleotides: TGTGCCAGCAGCCGAGAAGACAGCCACCGCTCCTACGAGCAGTACTTC. Translated: CASSREDSHRSYEQYF.

The rearrangement joins TRBV11-2 to TRBJ2-5, with TRBD1 matching 10 bases. Trimming took 5 bases from V and 7 from J; bases not matched to a gene: 7. The CDR3 spans 14 residues. Germline CDR1 and CDR2: SGHAT and FQNNGV. The CDR3 protein is CASSEDRGQGTQYF. The CDR3 DNA reads TGTGCCAGCAGCGAAGACAGGGGGCAGGGGACCCAGTACTTC.

V gene TRBV6-1 combines with J gene TRBJ1-1; a weak D match, TRBD1 (5 bases). Germline V gene sequence: CDR1 MNHNS, CDR2 SASEGT. This CDR3 region has 16 residues. V dropped 4 bases and J dropped 5 bases, with 20 bases sitting between them. The CDR3 sequence: CASSVGSQGMGTEAFF. CDR3 sequence (DNA): TGTGCCAGCAGTGTGGGGTCGCAGGGAATGGGGACTGAAGCTTTCTTT.

The chain links TRBV11-2 to TRBJ2-2, with D unclear. Per the germline V gene, CDR1 is SGHAT and CDR2 is FQNNGV. Trimming removed 3 bases at V and 1 base at J, with 6 bases between. This CDR3 is 14 amino acids long. The CDR3 spells CASSFGLNTGELFF. The CDR3 DNA sequence: TGTGCCAGCAGCTTCGGTCTGAACACCGGGGAGCTGTTTTTT. Full variable domain (outside the CDR3, taken from reference TRBV11-2 and TRBJ2-2): EAGVAQSPRYKIIEKRQSVAFWCNPISGHATLYWYQQILGQGPKLLIQFQNNGVVDDSQLPKDRFSAERLKGVDSTLKIQPAKLEDSAVYLCASSFGLNTGELFFGEGSRLTVL.

This clone was detected ten times or more. CDR3 amino acids: CASEYGTGSYEQYF. The CDR3 bases are TGTGCCAGCGAGTACGGGACAGGATCCTACGAGCAGTACTTC. This rearrangement joins TRBV6-5 to TRBJ2-7, with 8 bases identical to TRBD1. Germline CDR1 reads MNHEY; CDR2 reads SVGAGI. This CDR3 comprises 14 residues. The V gene end was trimmed by 8 bases and the J gene end by 1 base; junction bases not matched to a gene: 7.

The sample holds a few counts of this clone. This chain uses TRBV4-1 with TRBJ2-2; D is possibly TRBD2 (5 bases). The CDR3 is 15 residues long. Trimming shortened V by 0 bases and J by 5 bases, and 10 bases separated the two germline ends. Germline CDR1 and CDR2: MGHRA and YSYEKL. The CDR3 loop reads CASSQEGSTTGELFF. CDR3 DNA sequence: TGCGCCAGCAGCCAAGAAGGGAGTACAACCGGGGAGCTGTTTTTT.

This clone was observed a single time. CDR3 sequence reads: CASSFRGYGYTF. The DNA for the CDR3 is TGTGCCAGCAGTTTCAGGGGATATGGCTACACCTTC. The chain couples TRBV28 to TRBJ1-2; perhaps TRBD1 as D (6 bases). In germline, CDR1 is MDHEN, CDR2 SYDVKM. Trimming cost V 3 bases and J 5 bases, with 7 bases left between them. The CDR3 spans 12 residues.

This chain joins TRBV7-2 and TRBJ2-7; a possible D gene is TRBD2 (6 bases). CDR3 size: 15 residues. Germline V lookup: CDR1 SGHTA, CDR2 FQGNSA. V dropped 3 bases and J dropped 4 bases, with 16 bases sitting between them. Here the CDR3 reads CASSFATGVRYEQYF. As DNA, the CDR3 is TGTGCCAGCAGCTTCGCGACGGGGGTACGGTACGAGCAGTACTTC.

This chain links TRBV9 with TRBJ1-1, with D uncertain. Germline CDR1 SGDLS, CDR2 YYNGEE. Trimming stripped 3 bases from V and 4 bases from J, with 16 bases between. There are 15 residues in the CDR3. The CDR3: CASSAGGWGGTEAFF. The CDR3, as DNA: TGTGCCAGCAGCGCAGGCGGGTGGGGTGGCACTGAAGCTTTCTTT.

The chain joins TRBV18 to TRBJ1-1; 7 bases agree with TRBD1. The junction had 7 bases not matched to a gene; V was cut back by 6 bases and J by 6 bases. The CDR3 has 13 residues. Germline CDR1 is KGHSH and CDR2 is LQKENI. CDR3 bases: TGTGCCAGCTCGACAGGGAAGGGGGCTGAAGCTTTCTTT. This translates into CASSTGKGAEAFF.